A selection of T cell receptor beta chains follows, all from one sample in a study of blood T cell repertoires in COVID-19. The assay was immunoSEQ multiplex PCR, and TCRdb's table has in-frame clones only and misses some. The data show about 240,000 clones, with 80% to 85% seen just once and 9.5% to 15% held by the top ten. What was sequenced was peripheral blood. The receptors originated from a woman aged 60-75 years with active or convalescent COVID-19. The CDR3 runs from the conserved cysteine through the conserved F or W. A D gene is named only where the DNA matches it firmly. Where a row states a size, it is once, few, many or the class of an expanded clone; other rows omit it.

V,D,J,size,CDR3,DNA
TRBV19,.,TRBJ1-5,once,CASSIGPGGVGNQPQHF,TGTGCCAGTAGTATCGGCCCCGGAGGGGTAGGCAATCAGCCCCAGCATTTT
TRBV3-1/TRBV3-2,TRBD2,TRBJ2-3,.,CASSISGGLQYF,TGTGCCAGCAGTATTAGCGGGGGCTTGCAGTATTTT
TRBV5-1,TRBD1,TRBJ2-6,few,CASSTGQASGANVLTF,TGCGCCAGCAGCACGGGACAGGCCTCTGGGGCCAACGTCCTGACTTTC
TRBV3-1/TRBV3-2,TRBD2,TRBJ2-1,.,CASSQGLAGRNEQFF,TGTGCCAGCAGCCAAGGGCTAGCGGGGAGAAATGAGCAGTTCTTC
TRBV6-1,TRBD2,TRBJ2-3,.,CASSELAGRADTQYF,TGTGCCAGCAGTGAACTAGCGGGGAGGGCAGATACGCAGTATTTT
TRBV18,.,TRBJ1-2,.,CASSPPRGGGYGYTF,TGTGCCAGCTCACCGCCTAGGGGAGGAGGATACGGCTACACCTTC
TRBV9,.,TRBJ1-1,.,CASSVAGGGTEAFF,TGTGCCAGCAGCGTAGCAGGAGGAGGCACTGAAGCTTTCTTT
TRBV3-1/TRBV3-2,TRBD2,TRBJ2-3,.,CASSPSAGGPADTQYF,TGTGCCAGCAGCCCCTCGGCGGGGGGGCCGGCAGATACGCAGTATTTT
TRBV6-5,TRBD1,TRBJ1-2,once,CASSRIGQGRNGYTF,TGTGCCAGCAGCCGAATTGGACAGGGCAGGAATGGCTACACCTTC
TRBV30,TRBD2,TRBJ2-2,.,CAWSAKPGLAGVGTGELFF,TGTGCCTGGAGTGCGAAACCGGGACTAGCGGGGGTAGGGACCGGGGAGCTGTTTTTT
TRBV2,TRBD2,TRBJ2-2,.,CATGLAAGGELFF,TGTGCCACCGGACTAGCGGCCGGAGGGGAGCTGTTTTTT
TRBV3-1/TRBV3-2,TRBD1,TRBJ1-1,.,CASSVNGQAMNTEAFF,TGTGCCAGCAGCGTCAACGGACAGGCCATGAACACTGAAGCTTTCTTT
TRBV6-5,TRBD2,TRBJ2-5,.,CAGSLPRSGVGTQYF,TGTGCCGGCAGTTTGCCCCGGAGCGGGGTAGGGACCCAGTACTTC
TRBV12-5,.,TRBJ2-4,.,CASGGRGLVNIQYF,TGTGCTAGTGGTGGGAGGGGGTTGGTGAACATTCAGTACTTC
TRBV19,TRBD2,TRBJ2-3,.,CASSIRVAGGTDTQYF,TGTGCCAGTAGTATTCGGGTAGCGGGGGGGACAGATACGCAGTATTTT
TRBV28,.,TRBJ1-6,.,CASNGRDTYNSPLHF,TGTGCCAGCAACGGCCGGGATACGTATAATTCACCCCTCCACTTT
TRBV7-3,TRBD2,TRBJ2-2,.,CASSPDLLAARGAGELFF,TGTGCCAGCAGCCCGGACTTACTAGCGGCTCGTGGCGCCGGGGAGCTGTTTTTT
TRBV18,TRBD2,TRBJ2-7,.,CASSPRRERGVEQYF,TGTGCCAGCTCACCCCGCCGGGAGCGGGGGGTTGAGCAGTACTTC
TRBV12-3/TRBV12-4,.,TRBJ1-2,once,CASSPWTEGGYTF,TGTGCCAGCAGTCCCTGGACAGAAGGCGGCTACACCTTC
TRBV21-1,.,TRBJ1-2,.,CASSSRETTANYGYTF,TGTGCCAGCAGCAGTCGGGAAACGACGGCTAACTATGGCTACACCTTC
TRBV18,.,TRBJ2-6,.,CASSLANRAGANVLTF,TGTGCCAGCTCACTCGCCAACAGGGCTGGGGCCAACGTCCTGACTTTC
TRBV5-1,.,TRBJ1-3,.,CASSLGQGSSGNTIYF,TGCGCCAGCAGCTTGGGGCAGGGGAGCTCTGGAAACACCATATATTTT
TRBV11-3,.,TRBJ2-3,.,CASSLGLDTQYF,TGTGCCAGCAGCTTAGGTCTAGATACGCAGTATTTT
TRBV4-1,TRBD1,TRBJ1-6,.,CPGGTGMSIDSPLHF,TGCCCCGGGGGGACAGGTATGAGCATAGATTCACCCCTCCACTTT
TRBV19,.,TRBJ1-5,.,CASSVSGAVSNQPQHF,TGTGCCAGTAGTGTCTCAGGGGCGGTGAGCAATCAGCCCCAGCATTTT
TRBV7-9,TRBD1,TRBJ1-6,.,CASSSRDRVNSPLHF,TGTGCCAGCAGCTCCAGGGACAGGGTGAATTCACCCCTCCACTTT
TRBV5-6,TRBD2,TRBJ2-1,.,CASSHGLAGAYNEQFF,TGTGCCAGCAGCCACGGACTAGCGGGGGCTTACAATGAGCAGTTCTTC
TRBV18,TRBD1,TRBJ1-6,.,CASSLDRGQSPLHF,TGTGCCAGCTCACTAGACAGGGGGCAATCACCCCTCCACTTT
TRBV6-6,.,TRBJ1-5,once,CASTGSNQPQHF,TGTGCCAGCACCGGTAGCAATCAGCCCCAGCATTTT
TRBV11-2,.,TRBJ2-1,.,CASSLERGDEQFF,TGTGCCAGCAGCTTAGAGCGCGGGGATGAGCAGTTCTTC
TRBV6-5,.,TRBJ2-5,once,CASSYSRRSETQYF,TGTGCCAGCAGTTACTCGAGGCGAAGCGAGACCCAGTACTTC
TRBV12-5,TRBD1,TRBJ2-2,.,CASGLLSGGTGELFF,TGTGCTAGTGGTTTGTTGTCAGGGGGTACCGGGGAGCTGTTTTTT
TRBV7-2,TRBD2,TRBJ2-5,.,CASSLLAGPQETQYF,TGTGCCAGCAGCTTACTAGCGGGGCCTCAAGAGACCCAGTACTTC
TRBV10-3,.,TRBJ1-1,.,CAIRTTGNTEAFF,TGTGCCATCAGGACGACAGGGAACACTGAAGCTTTCTTT
TRBV6-5,.,TRBJ1-1,.,CASSRSRGSTEAFF,TGTGCCAGCAGCCGATCCAGGGGTTCTACTGAAGCTTTCTTT
TRBV3-1/TRBV3-2,.,TRBJ1-6,.,CASSTRGNSPLHF,TGTGCCAGCAGCACAAGGGGTAATTCACCCCTCCACTTT
TRBV10-1,.,TRBJ2-7,.,CASSEQGVYEQYF,TGCGCCAGCAGTGAACAGGGTGTCTACGAGCAGTACTTC
TRBV5-6,.,TRBJ2-3,.,CASSLIGGSTDTQYF,TGTGCCAGCAGCTTGATTGGGGGGAGCACAGATACGCAGTATTTT
TRBV7-2,.,TRBJ2-3,.,CASRIVQGRTDTQYF,TGTGCCAGCAGGATAGTACAGGGACGCACAGATACGCAGTATTTT
TRBV9,.,TRBJ2-1,.,CASSARLGSTVSSYNEQFF,TGTGCCAGCAGCGCCCGCCTCGGGTCGACCGTGAGCTCCTACAATGAGCAGTTCTTC
TRBV7-9,.,TRBJ1-2,once,CASSLSPGQAGFYGYTF,TGTGCCAGCAGCTTAAGTCCCGGCCAAGCCGGGTTCTATGGCTACACCTTC